These T cell receptor beta chains were read from a single sample in a study of graft-versus-host responses after intestinal transplantation. Antigens of these TCRs are unknown. The repertoire was sequenced with immunoSEQ multiplex PCR; TCRdb's copy has only in-frame clones and lacks some. The sample holds tens of thousands of clones, about 93% seen once. The sequencing used unstimulated CD8+ T cells sorted from spleen or lymph node cells, collected before intestinal transplant. Receptors originate from a human donor who received an intestinal transplant. Both conserved end residues are part of each CDR3.

j_call,v_call,cdr3_aa
TRBJ1-6,TRBV7-9,CASSPDRGYNSPLHF
TRBJ1-1,TRBV5-1,CASRSPGTANTEAFF
TRBJ1-2,TRBV20-1,CSALNAVDYTF
TRBJ2-7,TRBV9,CASSPGGSRGYEQYF
TRBJ2-7,TRBV14,CASSQGEVTPTSYEQYF
TRBJ2-7,TRBV7-3,CASSLTGTSVHEQYF
TRBJ1-5,TRBV5-3,CARSLDQEQPQHF
TRBJ2-5,TRBV19,CASSMGGSQETQYF
TRBJ2-3,TRBV7-9,CASSLARLPRRTDTQYF
TRBJ2-1,TRBV2,CARPGQGNEQFF
TRBJ1-5,TRBV25-1,CASRDNSGAQPQHF
TRBJ1-2,TRBV19,CASLQGHYGYTF
TRBJ2-7,TRBV9,CASSVEGYSYEQYF
TRBJ2-7,TRBV4-2,CASSPPIAGSYEQYF
TRBJ2-3,TRBV9,CASSAQGALVTDTQYF
TRBJ2-5,TRBV11-2,CASSLVGPGGLETQYF
TRBJ2-1,TRBV7-9,CASSLAGNNEQFF
TRBJ1-2,TRBV7-9,CASSLEASPNDYGYTF
TRBJ1-1,TRBV5-1,CASSLNTEAFF
TRBJ1-1,TRBV6-7,CASSYVDRVKPNTEAFF
TRBJ1-4,TRBV2,CASSVRRTTNEKLFF
TRBJ2-1,TRBV7-6,CASSLAWGTSSYNEQFF
TRBJ2-3,TRBV14,CASSQLATLVADTQYF
TRBJ2-3,TRBV18,CASAALGQGADTQYF
TRBJ2-7,TRBV7-9,CASSSTSGEQYF
TRBJ2-5,TRBV11-2,CASRLAGGETQYF
TRBJ1-5,TRBV15,CATSRDRSGANQPQHF
TRBJ2-1,TRBV5-4,CASSSGQGYYNEQFF
TRBJ2-7,TRBV11-2,CASSVGGGTIYEQYF